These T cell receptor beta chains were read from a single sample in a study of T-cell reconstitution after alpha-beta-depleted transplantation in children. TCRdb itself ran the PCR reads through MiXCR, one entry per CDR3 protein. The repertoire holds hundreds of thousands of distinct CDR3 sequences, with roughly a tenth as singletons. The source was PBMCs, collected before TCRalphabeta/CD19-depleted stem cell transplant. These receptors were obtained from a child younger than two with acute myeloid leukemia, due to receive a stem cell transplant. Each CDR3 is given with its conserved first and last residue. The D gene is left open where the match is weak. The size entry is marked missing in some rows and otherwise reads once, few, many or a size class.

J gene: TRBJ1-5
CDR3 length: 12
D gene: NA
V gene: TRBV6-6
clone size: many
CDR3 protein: CASTGFNQPQHF
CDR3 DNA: TGTGCCAGTACAGGATTCAATCAGCCCCAGCATTTT

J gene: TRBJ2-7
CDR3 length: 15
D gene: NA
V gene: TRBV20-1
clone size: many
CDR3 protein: CSAPRRGPKNYEQYF
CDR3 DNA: TGCAGTGCTCCCCGTCGGGGCCCGAAAAACTACGAGCAGTACTTC

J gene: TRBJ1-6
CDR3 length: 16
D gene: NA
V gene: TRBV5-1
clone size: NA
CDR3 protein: CASSSSAAGYNSPLHF
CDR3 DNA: TGCGCCAGCAGCTCCAGCGCTGCAGGATATAATTCACCCCTCCACTTT

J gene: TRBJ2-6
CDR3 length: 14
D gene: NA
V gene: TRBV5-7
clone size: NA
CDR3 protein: CATPPRTGANVLTF
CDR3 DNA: TGTGCCACCCCCCCTAGGACTGGGGCCAACGTCCTGACTTTC

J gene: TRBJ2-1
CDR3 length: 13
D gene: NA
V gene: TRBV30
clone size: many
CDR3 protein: CAWGQGGNNEQFF
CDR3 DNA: TGTGCCTGGGGACAGGGAGGGAACAATGAGCAGTTCTTC

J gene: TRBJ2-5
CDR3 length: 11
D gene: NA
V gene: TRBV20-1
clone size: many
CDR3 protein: CSAPEGETQYF
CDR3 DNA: TGCAGTGCCCCTGAGGGAGAGACCCAGTACTTC

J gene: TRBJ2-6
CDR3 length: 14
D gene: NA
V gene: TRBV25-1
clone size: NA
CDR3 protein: CASSRNSGANVLTF
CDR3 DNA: TGTGCCAGCAGCCGCAACTCTGGGGCCAACGTCCTGACTTTC

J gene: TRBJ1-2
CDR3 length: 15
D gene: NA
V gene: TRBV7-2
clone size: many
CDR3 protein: CASSGLDTTRDGYTF
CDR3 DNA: TGTGCCAGCAGCGGACTCGACACAACCAGGGATGGCTACACCTTC

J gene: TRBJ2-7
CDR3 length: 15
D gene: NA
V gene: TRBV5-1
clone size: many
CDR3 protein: CASSLGLANPYEQYF
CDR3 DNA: TGCGCCAGCAGCTTGGGATTGGCTAACCCCTACGAGCAGTACTTC

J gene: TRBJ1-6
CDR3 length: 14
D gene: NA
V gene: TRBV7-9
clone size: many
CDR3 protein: CASSLGHLDSPLHF
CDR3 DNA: TGTGCCAGCAGCTTAGGGCATTTAGATTCACCCCTCCACTTT

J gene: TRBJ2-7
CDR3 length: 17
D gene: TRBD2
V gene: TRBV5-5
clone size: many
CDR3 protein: CASSLMPSGRVKAEQYF
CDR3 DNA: TGTGCCAGCAGCTTGATGCCTAGCGGGAGGGTTAAGGCCGAGCAGTACTTC

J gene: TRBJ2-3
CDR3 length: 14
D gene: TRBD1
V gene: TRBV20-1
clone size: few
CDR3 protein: CSALWTGSTDTQYF
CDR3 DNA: TGCAGTGCACTCTGGACAGGGAGCACAGATACGCAGTATTTT

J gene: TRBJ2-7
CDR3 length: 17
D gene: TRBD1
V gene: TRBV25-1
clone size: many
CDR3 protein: CASSEHYDGGQAYEQYF
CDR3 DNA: TGTGCCAGCAGTGAACATTATGACGGAGGACAGGCCTACGAGCAGTACTTC

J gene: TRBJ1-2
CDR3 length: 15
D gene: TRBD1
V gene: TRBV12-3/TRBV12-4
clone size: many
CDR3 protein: CASSPGTEGRYGYTF
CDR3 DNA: TGTGCCAGCAGCCCAGGGACAGAGGGGAGATATGGCTACACCTTC

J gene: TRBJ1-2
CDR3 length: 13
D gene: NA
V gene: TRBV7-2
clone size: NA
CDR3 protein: CASGSGGSYGYTF
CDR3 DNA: TGTGCCAGCGGATCCGGAGGAAGCTATGGCTACACCTTC

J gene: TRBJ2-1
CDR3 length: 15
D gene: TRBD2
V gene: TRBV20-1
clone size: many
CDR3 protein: CSAQTARLAGNGQFF
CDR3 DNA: TGCAGTGCCCAAACAGCCCGACTAGCGGGCAACGGGCAGTTCTTC

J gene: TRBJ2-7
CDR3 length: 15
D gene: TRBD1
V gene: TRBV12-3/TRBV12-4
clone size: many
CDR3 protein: CASSTPGQLPTRQYF
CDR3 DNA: TGTGCCAGCAGCACTCCGGGACAGCTTCCTACGAGGCAGTACTTC